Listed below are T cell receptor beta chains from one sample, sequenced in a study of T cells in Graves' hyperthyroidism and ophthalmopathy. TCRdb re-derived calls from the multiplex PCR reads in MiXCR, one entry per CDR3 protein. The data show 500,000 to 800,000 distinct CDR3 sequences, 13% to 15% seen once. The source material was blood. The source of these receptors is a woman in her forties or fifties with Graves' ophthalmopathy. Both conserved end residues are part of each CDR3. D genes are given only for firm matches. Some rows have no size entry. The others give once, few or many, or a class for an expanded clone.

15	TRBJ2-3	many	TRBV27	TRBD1	CASSSDRRLRDTQYF	TGTGCCAGCAGTTCGGACAGGCGCTTGAGAGATACGCAGTATTTT
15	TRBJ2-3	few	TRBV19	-	CASSIAWQGWNTQYF	TGTGCCAGTAGTATAGCGTGGCAGGGATGGAATACGCAGTATTTT
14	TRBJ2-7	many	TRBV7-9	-	CASSTPDSVFGQYF	TGTGCCAGCAGCACACCCGACAGTGTCTTCGGGCAGTACTTC
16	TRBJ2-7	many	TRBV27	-	CASSPRNSGPMGEQYF	TGTGCCAGCAGTCCCCGTAACTCGGGCCCAATGGGCGAGCAGTACTTC
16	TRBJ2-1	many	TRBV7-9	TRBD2	CASSPPGSGRWNEQFF	TGTGCCAGCAGCCCGCCGGGGAGCGGGAGATGGAATGAGCAGTTCTTC
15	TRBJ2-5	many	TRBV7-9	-	CASSPRTGREETQYF	TGTGCCAGCAGCCCCCGGACAGGGAGGGAAGAGACCCAGTACTTC
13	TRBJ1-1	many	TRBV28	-	CASTDNRNTEAFF	TGTGCCAGCACGGACAACAGAAACACTGAAGCTTTCTTT
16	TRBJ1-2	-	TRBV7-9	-	CASSLAKDGRLYGYTF	TGTGCCAGCAGCCTCGCAAAAGATGGACGGCTCTATGGCTACACCTTC
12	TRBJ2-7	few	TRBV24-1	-	CATSVRPWEQYF	TGTGCCACCAGTGTTCGGCCGTGGGAGCAGTACTTC
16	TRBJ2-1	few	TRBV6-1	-	CASSEPTGYSYNEQFF	TGTGCCAGCAGTGAACCTACAGGGTATTCCTACAATGAGCAGTTCTTC
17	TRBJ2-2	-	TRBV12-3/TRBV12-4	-	CASSFVLRQVQPGELFF	TGTGCCAGCAGTTTTGTCTTGAGACAGGTCCAACCTGGGGAGCTGTTTTTT
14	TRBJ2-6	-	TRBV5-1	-	CASRDHSGANVLTF	TGCGCCAGCAGGGATCACTCTGGGGCCAACGTCCTGACTTTC
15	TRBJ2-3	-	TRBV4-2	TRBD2	CASSQIAGASDTQYF	TGTGCCAGCAGCCAAATAGCGGGAGCTTCAGATACGCAGTATTTT
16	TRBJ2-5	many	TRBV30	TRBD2	CAWSVGTSGHQETQYF	TGTGCCTGGAGTGTAGGGACTAGCGGACATCAAGAGACCCAGTACTTC
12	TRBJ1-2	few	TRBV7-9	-	CASSLHSNGYTF	TGTGCCAGCAGCTTACACAGCAATGGCTACACCTTC
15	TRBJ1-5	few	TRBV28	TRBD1	CASSLVDRGDQPQHF	TGTGCCAGCAGTTTAGTGGACAGGGGGGATCAGCCCCAGCATTTT
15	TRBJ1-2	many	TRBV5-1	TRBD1	CASSLGRGQYYGYTF	TGCGCCAGCAGCTTGGGTAGGGGGCAATACTATGGCTACACCTTC
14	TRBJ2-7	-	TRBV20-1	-	CSARVAGQLYEQYF	TGCAGTGCTAGAGTTGCGGGACAACTCTACGAGCAGTACTTC
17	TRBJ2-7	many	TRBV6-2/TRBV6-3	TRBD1	CASSYHAGTASSYEQYF	TGTGCCAGCAGTTACCACGCCGGGACAGCGAGCTCCTACGAGCAGTACTTC
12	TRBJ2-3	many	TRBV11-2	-	CASSLIGYTQYF	TGTGCCAGCAGCTTGATAGGGTATACGCAGTATTTT